This is a list of T cell receptor beta chains from one sample in a study of T cells and copy number aberrations in small-cell lung cancer. Repertoires were generated with immunoSEQ multiplex PCR, while TCRdb's copy carries only in-frame clones and drops some. Altogether fewer than 2,500 clones are present, around 82% being singletons, with the ten largest covering approximately 5%. What was sequenced was normal tissue next to the tumor. The source is a woman in her 50s with small cell lung cancer. The CDR3 runs from the conserved cysteine through the conserved F or W.

j_call v_call cdr3_aa
TRBJ1-5 TRBV7-9 CASGTGSQPQHF
TRBJ1-5 TRBV7-2 CASGTGDWPQHF
TRBJ1-1 TRBV27 CASSQRIGTTEAFF
TRBJ2-2 TRBV5-1 CASSRQVAAGELFF
TRBJ2-1 TRBV7-9 CASSLGGGGEQFF
TRBJ1-4 TRBV6-1 CASRRDTNEKLFF
TRBJ2-1 TRBV6-1 CASSESFRRYNEQFF
TRBJ1-1 TRBV6-5 CASSQGAQAFF
TRBJ1-1 TRBV14 CASSQGGVGAFF
TRBJ2-3 TRBV6-4 CASSDSGGGTDTQYF
TRBJ2-2 TRBV5-6 CASSWTGGITGELFF
TRBJ2-1 TRBV5-1 CASSLDRNNEQFF
TRBJ2-1 TRBV2 CASSDGEQFF
TRBJ2-1 TRBV7-2 CASSVTTNNEQFF
TRBJ2-1 TRBV7-2 CASSLVGTGAYNEQFF
TRBJ1-3 TRBV28 CASHTGATGNTIYF
TRBJ1-1 TRBV11-1 CASSLSGVGTEAFF
TRBJ1-1 TRBV7-9 CASSSKDTEAFF
TRBJ2-7 TRBV27 CASSSGTSGSYEQYF
TRBJ1-1 TRBV10-3 CAISGGSKNTEAFF
TRBJ2-5 TRBV4-3 CASSQEWQTNQETQYF
NA TRBV25-1 CASSESYEQYF
TRBJ2-7 TRBV29-1 CSVVSTGSHEQYF
TRBJ1-4 TRBV28 CATNGGNEKLFF
TRBJ2-1 TRBV7-9 CASSDRDRRYNEQFF